The text below deals with one T cell receptor (beta chain). V was cut by 0 bases and J by 3 bases, with 12 bases left in between. Germline V CDR1 and CDR2: SGHTA, FQGTGA. CDR3 length: 15 amino acids. This record belongs to a study of blood T cell repertoires in COVID-19. Study in general: Specimens from acute and convalescent COVID-19 originated in the United States, Italy and Spain. In each case, the material was cDNA or gDNA derived from T cells, B-cell-depleted T cells, or PBMCs.

In the authors' workflow: Amplification with reference gene primers provided the estimates of nucleated cell counts. Some clones are missing from TCRdb's copy, which holds only in-frame ones; the method was immunoSEQ multiplex PCR. V and J calls and clone size are copied from that table; D and trimming were computed from the DNA. Among under 50,000 clones listed, more than 75% were seen once. What was sequenced was peripheral blood. The TCR was taken from a man in his 70s with active COVID-19. This sequence joins TRBV7-3 and TRBJ2-7; D is perhaps TRBD2 (6 bases). The CDR3 protein is CASSLTPGENYEQYF. The CDR3 DNA reads as TGTGCCAGCAGCTTAACGCCGGGAGAAAACTACGAGCAGTACTTC.